This entry lists 11 T cell receptor beta chains sequenced from one sample in a study of blood T cell repertoires in COVID-19. TCRdb's table, derived via immunoSEQ multiplex PCR, lists solely in-frame clones and lacks some. Altogether a few hundred thousand clones are present, 89% being singletons, with the ten largest covering about 6%. Sequencing was performed on peripheral blood. The receptor source for this set is a man between 18 and 29 years old who had recovered from COVID-19.

This chain joins TRBV10-3 and TRBJ2-3, with 8 bases matching TRBD2. From germline, CDR1 is ENHRY and CDR2 SYGVKD. This CDR3 has 13 residues. The V and J ends lost 7 bases and 5 bases, in that order; junction bases with no gene match: 5. The CDR3 here is CAINGGAGDTQYF. Here the CDR3 DNA reads TGTGCCATCAACGGGGGGGCCGGAGATACGCAGTATTTT.

This chain joins TRBV7-3 and TRBJ1-1; 7 nucleotides align to TRBD1. Germline lookup yields CDR1 SGHTA and CDR2 FQGTGA. The V and J ends lost 6 bases and 1 base, in that order; junction bases with no gene match: 5. The CDR3 runs 14 residues. CDR3 coding DNA: TGTGCCAGCAGTACGGGACAGAGGAACACTGAAGCTTTCTTT. Protein sequence: CASSTGQRNTEAFF.

The chain recombines TRBV18 with TRBJ1-2, with 8 positions matching TRBD1. There are 13 residues in the CDR3. The V gene end was trimmed by 3 bases and the J gene end by 8 bases; junction bases not matched to a gene: 5. CDR1 KGHSH and CDR2 LQKENI come from the germline V gene. CDR3 coding DNA: TGTGCCAGCTCACCGGACAGGGAAGGCGGCTACACCTTC. Encoded protein: CASSPDREGGYTF. The full variable domain, its missing parts supplied by reference TRBV18 and TRBJ1-2, is NAGVMQNPRHLVRRRGQEARLRCSPMKGHSHVYWYRQLPEEGLKFMVYLQKENIIDESGMPKERFSAEFPKEGPSILRIQQVVRGDSAAYFCASSPDREGGYTFGSGTRLTVV.

This clone has only one observation. The chain uses TRBV5-6 and TRBJ1-2, with 7 nucleotides matching TRBD1. In germline, CDR1 is SGHDT, CDR2 YYEEEE. The CDR3 is 16 amino acids. V shed 3 bases and J 4 bases; nucleotides not matched to a gene: 12. This CDR3 is CASSWEIRDRSYGYTF. CDR3 nucleotides: TGTGCCAGCAGCTGGGAGATACGGGACAGAAGCTATGGCTACACCTTC.

The chain is built from TRBV7-8 and TRBJ1-5; 7 bases map to TRBD1. V shed 5 bases, J shed 3 bases, and the junction held 10 bases outside the gene matches. The germline gives CDR1 SGHVS, CDR2 FQNEAQ. The CDR3 spans 16 residues. Here the CDR3 DNA reads TGTGCCAGCAGCCAACCACCGACAGGGATCAATCAGCCCCAGCATTTT. Encoded protein: CASSQPPTGINQPQHF. The full variable domain, in which reference TRBV7-8 and TRBJ1-5 provide the parts outside the CDR3, is GAGVSQSPRYKVAKRGQDVALRCDPISGHVSLFWYQQALGQGPEFLTYFQNEAQLDKSGLPSDRFFAERPEGSVSTLKIQRTQQEDSAVYLCASSQPPTGINQPQHFGDGTRLSIL.

V gene TRBV4-2 combines with J gene TRBJ2-1, with unresolved D. CDR1 LGHNA and CDR2 YNFKEQ come from the germline V gene. The CDR3 runs 16 residues. Trimming left V 3 bases short and J 2 bases short, with 14 bases between. The CDR3 protein is CASSQASGPPYNEQFF. DNA of the CDR3: TGTGCCAGCAGCCAGGCGTCAGGCCCCCCCTACAATGAGCAGTTCTTC.

The chain employs TRBV6-2 or TRBV6-3 and TRBJ2-1; D uncertain. Germline CDR1 and CDR2: MNHEY and SVGEGT. This CDR3 is built from 16 residues. Deletions cut 0 bases from V and 0 bases from J, with 9 bases between. The CDR3 nucleotides are TGTGCCAGCAGTTACTCGTCGGTGAGCTCCTACAATGAGCAGTTCTTC. Protein product: CASSYSSVSSYNEQFF.

This chain uses TRBV19 with TRBJ2-7; D might be TRBD2 (5 bases). Trimming took off 4 bases at V and 4 bases at J, with 11 bases between the two ends. Germline CDR1 reads LNHDA; CDR2 reads SQIVND (reference sequence). The CDR3 has 13 residues. The DNA of the CDR3 is TGTGCCAGTAGTAAAGCGGCAGAGTACGAGCAGTACTTC. Its translation: CASSKAAEYEQYF.

V usage is TRBV7-3 and J usage is TRBJ1-1; the match to TRBD1 covers 8 bases. The ends lost 2 bases at V and 1 base at J; junction bases unmatched: 6. CDR3 length: 16 amino acids. Germline values: CDR1 SGHTA, CDR2 FQGTGA. DNA of the CDR3: TGTGCCAGCAGCTTATCAGGGGGCGCCCCGAACACTGAAGCTTTCTTT. Translation gives CASSLSGGAPNTEAFF.

The genes are TRBV18 and TRBJ2-7; tentatively, D is TRBD1 (5 bases). The CDR3 sequence is 14 residues long. V was trimmed by 0 bases and J by 3 bases, leaving 9 bases between them. Germline CDR1 KGHSH, CDR2 LQKENI. CDR3 loop: CASSPPKGNYEQYF. The CDR3 nucleotides are TGTGCCAGCTCACCACCGAAGGGGAACTACGAGCAGTACTTC.

This chain uses TRBV7-9 with TRBJ2-7; D gene uncertain. Germline lookup yields CDR1 SEHNR and CDR2 FQNEAQ (reference sequence). The CDR3 runs 12 residues. V was clipped by 1 base and J by 7 bases, with 8 bases between them. The CDR3 region is CASSLEVREQYF. CDR3 nucleotides: TGTGCCAGCAGCTTAGAGGTCAGGGAGCAGTACTTC.